The entry that follows covers one TCR beta chain sequence. The data were taken from a study of blood T cell repertoires in COVID-19. As for the study in general: Sources were T cells, B-cell-depleted T cells, or PBMCs; the material itself was cDNA or gDNA.

Sequencing used immunoSEQ multiplex PCR; TCRdb keeps in-frame clones, though not all of them. This repertoire shows about 82,000 clones, around four fifths found once; its top ten account for approximately 20%. Sequenced sample: peripheral blood. This TCR came from a man older than 75 with active or convalescent COVID-19.

The CDR3 DNA follows: TGTGCCAGCAGTACGCACGGAGTCTATGGCTACACCTTC. This encodes CASSTHGVYGYTF. The V call is TRBV28, the J call TRBJ1-2; D gene unclear. V was clipped by 5 bases and J by 4 bases, with 11 bases between them. CDR3 length equals 13 residues. Germline CDR1 is MDHEN and CDR2 is SYDVKM.